This TCR beta chain was sequenced in a study of identical twins. Findings and limits, study-wide: Clonotypes of the beta chain that were abundant in cord blood carried fewer insertions (memory repertoires showed none).

TCRdb re-called the 5' RACE reads through MiXCR, storing one row per CDR3 protein. The sample includes roughly 1.6 million distinct CDR3 sequences, less than 40% of them seen just once. Germline V gene sequence: CDR1 LGHDT, CDR2 YNNKEL (reference sequence). CDR3 length: 16 amino acids. Unmatched junction bases numbered 3, after V lost 1 base and J lost 0 bases. In regard to this clonotype: Its antigen is as yet unknown.

This sequence was found in a newborn girl in good health. This rearrangement joins TRBV3-1 to TRBJ2-7; 10 bases agree with TRBD1. Sample: cord blood. CDR3 residues: CASSQGGQGLSYEQYF. In DNA, the CDR3 is TGTGCCAGCAGCCAAGGGGGACAGGGGCTCTCCTACGAGCAGTACTTC.